Listed below are T cell receptor beta chains from one sample, sequenced in a study of vaccination effects on CD4 cells after COVID-19. The data were produced by immunoSEQ multiplex PCR, yet TCRdb's version contains in-frame clones alone and is incomplete. In the table there are some 20,000 clones, roughly 70% of which are singletons. These receptors lack a known antigen. Specimen: CD4+ T cells from PBMCs cultured with HCoV-229E spike peptides, collected before COVID-19 vaccination. Receptors originate from a human donor who received a COVID-19 vaccine. Both conserved end residues are part of each CDR3. A D gene is named only where the DNA matches it firmly. Clone size is stated in some rows and not others, as once, few, many or a class when expanded.

j_call clone_size d_call v_call cdr3_nt cdr3_aa
TRBJ2-3 NA NA TRBV5-1 TGCGCCAGCAGCGGCGGGACAGATTTTAGCACAGATACGCAGTATTTT CASSGGTDFSTDTQYF
TRBJ2-7 NA TRBD1 TRBV19 TGTGCCAGTAGTATTAGGGGACAGAAATACGAGCAGTACTTC CASSIRGQKYEQYF
TRBJ1-1 NA NA TRBV29-1 TGCAGCGTTGAAGGGGGAAGGACTGAAGCTTTCTTT CSVEGGRTEAFF
TRBJ1-6 few NA TRBV21-1 TGTGCCAGCAGCGACGGGGACAGGGGGGGTTCACCCCTCCACTTT CASSDGDRGGSPLHF
TRBJ2-1 NA NA TRBV5-4 TGTGCCAGCAGCTTGGTTCAGGTCCCCCGGTCCTACAATGAGCAGTTCTTC CASSLVQVPRSYNEQFF
TRBJ1-5 few TRBD1 TRBV19 TGTGCCAGTAGTATCCCGGGGACAGGGTTCAGAAACAATCAGCCCCAGCATTTT CASSIPGTGFRNNQPQHF
TRBJ2-2 NA NA TRBV5-1 TGCGCCAGCAGCTTTCTGGGGCAGGCAAACACCGGGGAGCTGTTTTTT CASSFLGQANTGELFF
TRBJ2-3 NA TRBD2 TRBV5-4 TGTGCCAGCAGCCGACCTGGGGGGGGAAGCACAGATACGCAGTATTTT CASSRPGGGSTDTQYF
TRBJ1-1 NA TRBD1 TRBV5-1 TGCGCCAGCGACCCCGGACAGGGGATGCCTATGAACACTGAAGCTTTCTTT CASDPGQGMPMNTEAFF
TRBJ2-1 NA TRBD2 TRBV11-3 TGTGCCAGCAGCGCCGGGACTAGCGGAAACTACAATGAGCAGTTCTTC CASSAGTSGNYNEQFF
TRBJ2-2 few NA TRBV15 TGTGCCACCAGCAGAGTAGCGAACACCGGGGAGCTGTTTTTT CATSRVANTGELFF
TRBJ1-2 few NA TRBV5-1 TGCGCCAGCAGCTTGGTGGGATTGAGTGGCTACACCTTC CASSLVGLSGYTF
TRBJ2-3 NA NA TRBV27 TGTGCCAGCAGTTTATCCCCCTACCCCACAGATACGCAGTATTTT CASSLSPYPTDTQYF
TRBJ2-5 NA NA TRBV12-3/TRBV12-4 TGTGCCAGCAGGTTGACGAACCAAGAGACCCAGTACTTC CASRLTNQETQYF
TRBJ1-2 NA NA TRBV18 TGTGCCAGCTCACCCGCCGAGGTCTCTAACTATGGCTACACCTTC CASSPAEVSNYGYTF
TRBJ2-2 once NA TRBV7-2 TGTGCCAGCAGCTTAGCAGCGGTGGGGACCGGGGAGCTGTTTTTT CASSLAAVGTGELFF
TRBJ2-2 NA TRBD1 TRBV29-1 TGCAGCTACAGGGGGCAAACCGGGGAGCTGTTTTTT CSYRGQTGELFF
TRBJ1-4 NA TRBD1 TRBV10-3 TGTGCCACCCGGGACAGCCATGCAACTAATGAAAAACTGTTTTTT CATRDSHATNEKLFF
TRBJ2-7 NA TRBD2 TRBV9 TGTGCCAGCAGCCCCGGGACTAAAAGACCTCCCCTCGACGGCGAGCAGTACTTC CASSPGTKRPPLDGEQYF
TRBJ2-5 NA TRBD1 TRBV5-6 TGTGCCAGCAGCCCGTCGGACAGGGCCAAAGAGACCCAGTACTTC CASSPSDRAKETQYF
TRBJ2-5 NA NA TRBV5-1 TGCGCCAGCAGCAGACGGGCACGTGGGGTGGAGACCCAGTACTTC CASSRRARGVETQYF
TRBJ1-5 NA NA TRBV30 TGTGCCTGGAGTTTACAGGGCAATCAGCCCCAGCATTTT CAWSLQGNQPQHF
TRBJ1-4 NA NA TRBV7-9 TGTGCCAGCAGCTTAGTAGGAGCAACTAATGAAAAACTGTTTTTT CASSLVGATNEKLFF
TRBJ1-5 once NA TRBV5-8 TGTGCCAGCAGCTCACGACGGCCCTCGAATCAGCCCCAGCATTTT CASSSRRPSNQPQHF
TRBJ1-5 NA TRBD1 TRBV19 TGTGCCACGGCCGGGACAGGGGTTTATAGCAATCAGCCCCAGCATTTT CATAGTGVYSNQPQHF
TRBJ1-2 few NA TRBV7-9 TGTGCCAGCAGCTTAAGGGGCCTCGGTAACTATGGCTACACCTTC CASSLRGLGNYGYTF
TRBJ2-5 NA TRBD1 TRBV5-1 TGCGCCAGCAGCTCCAACAGGGGGGAGACCCAGTACTTC CASSSNRGETQYF
TRBJ1-1 few NA TRBV10-2 TGCGCCAGCAGTGAGTCAGGTGGGGGCGTTATGAACACTGAAGCTTTCTTT CASSESGGGVMNTEAFF
TRBJ2-1 NA NA TRBV6-2/TRBV6-3 TGTGCCAGCAGCATATTAACGGAGTTTTGGGTACGGGTTGATTCCTACAATGAGCAGTTCTTC CASSILTEFWVRVDSYNEQFF
TRBJ2-5 NA NA TRBV6-5 TGTGCCAGCAGTTTTACGGGGAGTACTTATGGGACCCAGTACTTC CASSFTGSTYGTQYF
TRBJ1-2 NA TRBD1 TRBV6-1 TGTGCCAGCAGTGAAGCGGGGACAGGGCTCTTGTATGGCTACACCTTC CASSEAGTGLLYGYTF
TRBJ2-1 NA TRBD2 TRBV5-4 TGTGCCAGCAGCTTGAGGCTAGCGGGCAATGAGCAGTTCTTC CASSLRLAGNEQFF
TRBJ2-1 once TRBD1 TRBV18 TGTGCCAGCTCACCAAAGGGACAGGGGCCATCCTACAATGAGCAGTTCTTC CASSPKGQGPSYNEQFF
TRBJ2-1 NA NA TRBV29-1 TGCAGCGTTGAAGGAAGTAGGGGCAGCCTCAGCTCCTACAATGAGCAGTTCTTC CSVEGSRGSLSSYNEQFF
TRBJ1-5 NA NA TRBV19 TGTGCCAGTAGTGCCCTACAACGGCATCAGCCCCAGCATTTT CASSALQRHQPQHF
TRBJ1-5 few TRBD1 TRBV10-3 TGTGCCATCAGTGGAGGGGAAACAGGGGGTGGCAATCAGCCCCAGCATTTT CAISGGETGGGNQPQHF
TRBJ1-5 NA NA TRBV4-1 TGCGCCAGCAGCCAAGAATCAGGTACAGGAGAGCCCCAGCATTTT CASSQESGTGEPQHF
TRBJ2-7 NA NA TRBV5-1 TGCGCCAGCAGCTTGGAAGGGACCGGTTACGAGCAGTACTTC CASSLEGTGYEQYF
TRBJ1-2 few NA TRBV18 TGTGCCAGCTCACCTACTTCGGACGGGTTTTTGGGCTACACCTTC CASSPTSDGFLGYTF
TRBJ2-1 NA TRBD1 TRBV3-1/TRBV3-2 TGTGCCAGCAGCCCGCCGAGGACAGGTAATAATGAGCAGTTCTTC CASSPPRTGNNEQFF
TRBJ2-3 NA TRBD1 TRBV12-5 TGTGCTAGTGGTTTCGGACAGGCATGGCCAGATACGCAGTATTTT CASGFGQAWPDTQYF
TRBJ2-5 NA NA TRBV30 TGTGCCTGGTCCAGGGGAGGAGAGACCCAGTACTTC CAWSRGGETQYF
TRBJ2-1 NA NA TRBV7-2 TGTGCCAGCAGCTTATATCAGGGTTATAATGAGCAGTTCTTC CASSLYQGYNEQFF
TRBJ2-7 NA TRBD1 TRBV12-3/TRBV12-4 TGTGCCAGCAGGGGGGACAGATACGAGCAGTACTTC CASRGDRYEQYF
TRBJ1-1 NA NA TRBV6-5 TGTGCCAGTGCTTCTGGGGGGGCGCAGACTGAAGCTTTCTTT CASASGGAQTEAFF
TRBJ2-2 NA TRBD2 TRBV5-1 TGCGCCAGCAAAGTTCGGGGGGGTAACACCGGGGAGCTGTTTTTT CASKVRGGNTGELFF
TRBJ2-7 NA NA TRBV28 TGTGCCAGCAGTTTGCGGCAGGGGGGGAAGGACGAGCAGTACTTC CASSLRQGGKDEQYF
TRBJ2-5 NA TRBD2 TRBV19 TGTGCCAGTAGTGAAATAGCGGGGGGCGCTGGGGGGACCCAGTACTTC CASSEIAGGAGGTQYF
TRBJ1-1 NA TRBD1 TRBV18 TGTGCCAGCTCACCTCGGACAGGGGAGAACACTGAAGCTTTCTTT CASSPRTGENTEAFF
TRBJ2-7 NA TRBD2 TRBV18 TGTGCCAGCTCACTCGGACTAGCGGGGGCCCCCCACTACGAGCAGTACTTC CASSLGLAGAPHYEQYF
TRBJ2-1 NA TRBD2 TRBV18 TGTGCCAGCTCACCATCTAGCGGAGACTACAATGAGCAGTTCTTC CASSPSSGDYNEQFF
TRBJ2-1 NA NA TRBV29-1 TGCAGCGGGGGCCAAACAGGAAACAATGAGCAGTTCTTC CSGGQTGNNEQFF